This T cell receptor (beta chain) was recorded in a study of blood T cell repertoires in COVID-19. Study-level information: Acute and convalescent COVID-19 specimens originated in the United States, Italy and Spain.

The CDR3 is 12 residues long. Germline V gene sequence: CDR1 GTSNPN, CDR2 SVGIG (reference sequence). Trimming took 2 bases from V and 3 from J, leaving 5 bases between them. Produced via immunoSEQ multiplex PCR; TCRdb's table is partial and in-frame only. The table includes roughly 120,000 clones, about 85% detected once. The sequencing sample was made of peripheral blood. The clonotype was recovered from a man between 65 and 85 years old with acute or convalescent COVID-19. The rearrangement joins TRBV30 to TRBJ1-3, with D unresolved. The CDR3 region is CAWSPNGNTIYF. The CDR3 nucleotides read TGTGCCTGGAGTCCCAATGGAAACACCATATATTTT.